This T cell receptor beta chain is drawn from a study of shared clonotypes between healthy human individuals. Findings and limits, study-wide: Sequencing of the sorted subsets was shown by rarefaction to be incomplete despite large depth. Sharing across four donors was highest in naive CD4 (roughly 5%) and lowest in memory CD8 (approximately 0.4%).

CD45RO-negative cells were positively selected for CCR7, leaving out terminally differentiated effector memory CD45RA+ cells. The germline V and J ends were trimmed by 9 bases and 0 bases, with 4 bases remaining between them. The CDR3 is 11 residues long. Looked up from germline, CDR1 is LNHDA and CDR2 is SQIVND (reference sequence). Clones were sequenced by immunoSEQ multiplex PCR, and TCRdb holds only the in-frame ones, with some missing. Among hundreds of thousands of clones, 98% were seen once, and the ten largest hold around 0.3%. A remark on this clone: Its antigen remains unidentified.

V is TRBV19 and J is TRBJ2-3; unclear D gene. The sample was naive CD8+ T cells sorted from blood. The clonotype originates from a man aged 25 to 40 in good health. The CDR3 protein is CARDSTDTQYF. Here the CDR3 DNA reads TGTGCCAGAGACAGCACAGATACGCAGTATTTT.